The 29 T cell receptor beta chains below were found in one sample sequenced in a study of T cell changes during pregnancy in multiple sclerosis. Profiled with immunoSEQ multiplex PCR; TCRdb holds only in-frame clones, not every one. The table lists 130,000 or so clones, 96% of them singletons. The specimen was peripheral blood, collected after pregnancy. The receptor set was obtained from a female donor with multiple sclerosis, enrolled in a pregnancy study.

V gene TRBV27 combines with J gene TRBJ2-6, with 7 bases fitting TRBD2. Germline CDR1 MNHEY, CDR2 SMNVEV (reference sequence). This CDR3 has 16 residues. The J segment lost 1 base and the V segment lost 1 base, leaving 1 base of the junction unmatched. CDR3 sequence reads: CASSLLGGSGANVLTF. CDR3 DNA: TGTGCCAGCAGTTTATTGGGAGGGTCTGGGGCCAACGTCCTGACTTTC.

This clone has only one observation. V is TRBV14 and J is TRBJ2-3; possibly TRBD2 for D (6 bases). CDR3 length: 13 residues. Trimming stripped 4 bases from V and 3 bases from J, with 8 bases between. CDR1 and CDR2 from the germline V gene are SGHDN and FVKESK. The CDR3 region has the DNA TGTGCCAGCAGCCGGAGGGCTACAGATACGCAGTATTTT. Encoded protein: CASSRRATDTQYF.

This sequence joins TRBV7-2 and TRBJ2-7; TRBD1 matches 12 bases. Trimming took 4 bases from V and 7 from J; bases not matched to a gene: 5. Germline V gene lookup returns CDR1 SGHTA and CDR2 FQGNSA. The CDR3 covers 14 residues. The CDR3 DNA reads TGTGCCAGCAGCTGGGACAGGGGGCTGTTAGAGCAGTACTTC. It translates to CASSWDRGLLEQYF.

The chain combines TRBV2 with TRBJ1-1; D might be TRBD1 (6 bases). This CDR3 is 14 amino acids long. Germline V gene lookup returns CDR1 SNHLY and CDR2 FYNNEI. V lost 6 bases and J 7 bases, leaving 18 bases between the germline ends. The CDR3 reads CASRSDTGLGEAFF. In nucleotides, the CDR3 is TGTGCCAGCAGGAGTGACACAGGGTTGGGTGAAGCTTTCTTT.

This chain links TRBV5-1 with TRBJ1-4, with TRBD1 matching over 7 bases. Trimming at V came to 3 bases and at J to 2 bases, leaving 4 bases not matched to a gene. CDR1 and CDR2 from the germline V gene are SGHRS and YFSETQ. This CDR3 comprises 15 residues. The CDR3, as DNA: TGCGCCAGCAGCTCCCGCAGGGGGACTAATGAAAAACTGTTTTTT. Encoded protein: CASSSRRGTNEKLFF.

The chain couples TRBV7-8 to TRBJ1-3; D may be TRBD1 (5 bases). The V end was cut by 2 bases, the J end by 0 bases, with 17 bases between. This CDR3 has 18 residues. CDR1 is SGHVS, CDR2 FQNEAQ, per germline. The CDR3 bases are TGTGCCAGCAGCTTAAACAACAGGCTGCCTTCCTCTGGAAACACCATATATTTT. Protein product: CASSLNNRLPSSGNTIYF. The full variable domain, rest sourced from reference TRBV7-8 and TRBJ1-3, is GAGVSQSPRYKVAKRGQDVALRCDPISGHVSLFWYQQALGQGPEFLTYFQNEAQLDKSGLPSDRFFAERPEGSVSTLKIQRTQQEDSAVYLCASSLNNRLPSSGNTIYFGEGSWLTVV.

The chain uses TRBV2 and TRBJ2-1, with a weak D call TRBD2 (6 bases). V lost 5 bases, J lost 7 bases, and 15 bases lay in between. Germline assignment: CDR1 SNHLY and CDR2 FYNNEI. This CDR3 is built from 14 residues. The CDR3, as DNA: TGTGCCAGCAGTAGGCTAACTCGGGGGAATGAGCAGTTCTTC. This gives the protein CASSRLTRGNEQFF.

The CDR3 loop reads CASSRVSSGANVLTF. The CDR3 DNA reads TGTGCCAGCAGTCGCGTCTCCTCTGGGGCCAACGTCCTGACTTTC. The chain uses TRBV4-2 and TRBJ2-6; no clear D gene. V was trimmed by 6 bases and J by 0 bases, leaving 9 bases between them. The CDR3 contains 15 residues. The germline CDR1 and CDR2 sequences are LGHNA and YNFKEQ.

The rearrangement uses TRBV6-5 and TRBJ2-1; 7 bases align to TRBD1. The CDR3 spans 14 residues. Looked up from germline, CDR1 is MNHEY and CDR2 is SVGAGI. With 3 bases clipped from V and 6 bases from J, the junction kept 5 bases outside the gene matches. CDR3 nucleotide sequence: TGTGCCAGCAGTTATATCCGGGACAGCAATGAGCAGTTCTTC. It is translated as CASSYIRDSNEQFF.

CDR3 in DNA: TGCGCCAGCAGCTTGGCCGGGCAGGGGGCGACTGGCTACACCTTC. This gives the protein CASSLAGQGATGYTF. This chain links TRBV5-1 with TRBJ1-2; 8 bases align to TRBD1. The CDR3 contains 15 residues. Germline loops: CDR1 SGHRS, CDR2 YFSETQ. V lost 0 bases to trimming and J lost 7 bases; unmatched junction nucleotides: 8.

The chain links TRBV9 to TRBJ2-1; TRBD1 matches at 7 bases. The CDR3 loop spans 14 amino acids. The J segment lost 6 bases and the V segment lost 0 bases, leaving 3 bases of the junction unmatched. The germline V gene encodes CDR1 SGDLS and CDR2 YYNGEE. The CDR3 sequence: CASSVVGQSNEQFF. DNA of the CDR3: TGTGCCAGCAGCGTAGTGGGACAGAGCAATGAGCAGTTCTTC.

V gene TRBV6-5 combines with J gene TRBJ2-7, with D tentatively TRBD2 (6 bases). Germline values: CDR1 MNHEY, CDR2 SVGAGI. The CDR3 is 12 residues long. Trimming removed 6 bases from V and 3 bases from J, with 9 bases in between. The CDR3 loop reads CASRDYRYEQYF. DNA for the CDR3: TGTGCCAGCAGGGACTACCGCTACGAGCAGTACTTC.

The chain employs TRBV19 and TRBJ2-1, with a tentative D call TRBD2 (5 bases). The CDR3 loop spans 12 amino acids. Germline CDR1 is LNHDA and CDR2 is SQIVND (reference sequence). Trimming removed 5 bases from V and 6 bases from J, with 8 bases in between. The CDR3 protein is CASSFGLNEQFF. The CDR3 DNA is TGTGCCAGTAGTTTCGGACTCAATGAGCAGTTCTTC. The variable domain in full, completed from reference TRBV19 and TRBJ2-1, reads DGGITQSPKYLFRKEGQNVTLSCEQNLNHDAMYWYRQDPGQGLRLIYYSQIVNDFQKGDIAEGYSVSREKKESFPLTVTSAQKNPTAFYLCASSFGLNEQFFGPGTRLTVL.

CDR3 residues: CASSESPGGNQPQHF. In DNA form, the CDR3 reads TGTGCCAGCAGTGAAAGCCCAGGGGGCAATCAGCCCCAGCATTTT. This chain joins TRBV2 and TRBJ1-5; possible D gene TRBD1, 6 bases. Per germline, CDR1 SNHLY and CDR2 FYNNEI. The CDR3 spans 15 residues. Trimming removed 2 bases at V and 2 bases at J, with 10 bases between.

The chain is built from TRBV30 and TRBJ1-5; 7 bases map to TRBD1. Germline V gene lookup returns CDR1 GTSNPN and CDR2 SVGIG (reference sequence). The trim removed 1 base at V and 4 bases at J, leaving 7 bases unmatched. The CDR3 covers 15 residues. DNA of the CDR3: TGTGCCTGGAGTGGCTCGGGACAGAAGAATCAGCCCCAGCATTTT. It specifies CAWSGSGQKNQPQHF.

The DNA of the CDR3 is TGCGCCAGCAGCTCCGCCGGGACAGTCTCCTACGAGCAGTACTTC. Residues: CASSSAGTVSYEQYF. The V call is TRBV5-1, the J call TRBJ2-7, with TRBD1 matching over 7 bases. The junction had 6 bases not matched to a gene; V was cut back by 3 bases and J by 0 bases. CDR3 length: 15 amino acids. The germline V gene encodes CDR1 SGHRS and CDR2 YFSETQ.

This clone was observed a single time. This chain connects TRBV7-3 to TRBJ2-2; 7 bases line up with TRBD1. Looked up from germline, CDR1 is SGHTA and CDR2 is FQGTGA. Trimming at V came to 4 bases and at J to 4 bases, leaving 9 bases not matched to a gene. This CDR3 has 16 amino acids. CDR3 in DNA: TGTGCCAGCAGCTCTCCTCTGGGGACAGCCACCGGGGAGCTGTTTTTT. It codes for CASSSPLGTATGELFF.

CDR3 loop: CASNRTGTGGPYEQYF. The CDR3 nucleotides are TGTGCCAGCAACCGGACCGGGACAGGGGGCCCCTACGAGCAGTACTTC. The chain recombines TRBV21-1 with TRBJ2-7; no check of the table's D call, TRBD1, against the DNA was made. TRBV21-1 is termed a pseudogene. CDR3 length equals 16 residues.

The chain employs TRBV27 and TRBJ2-7; 7 nucleotides align to TRBD2. The germline V gene encodes CDR1 MNHEY and CDR2 SMNVEV (reference sequence). The CDR3 consists of 15 residues. V gave up 5 bases and J gave up 3 bases; unmatched junction bases: 10. The CDR3 DNA sequence: TGTGCCAGCAGTGCCACGGGCGGGAGTCACTACGAGCAGTACTTC. This encodes CASSATGGSHYEQYF.

This clone was detected once. This sequence joins TRBV27 and TRBJ1-2; perhaps TRBD1 as D (5 bases). The CDR3 covers 13 residues. Germline-derived CDR1 and CDR2 are MNHEY and SMNVEV (reference sequence). V dropped 5 bases and J dropped 2 bases, with 9 bases sitting between them. Written as DNA, the CDR3 is TGTGCCAGCAGTATTGGGGCCAACTATGGCTACACCTTC. Translation gives CASSIGANYGYTF.

The chain links TRBV2 to TRBJ1-1; D not certain. V lost 1 base and J 2 bases, leaving 8 bases between the germline ends. CDR3 length: 14 residues. Germline V gene sequence: CDR1 SNHLY, CDR2 FYNNEI. The CDR3 DNA is TGTGCCAGCAGTGAAGGCGCGTATAACACTGAAGCTTTCTTT. Residues: CASSEGAYNTEAFF.

In this sample, this clone turned up once. V usage is TRBV5-6 and J usage is TRBJ2-7; 7 bases are shared with TRBD2. This CDR3 is 14 amino acids long. Germline V lookup: CDR1 SGHDT, CDR2 YYEEEE. V shed 2 bases and J 6 bases; nucleotides not matched to a gene: 8. The CDR3 here is CASSFVAGVAEQYF. CDR3 DNA sequence: TGTGCCAGCAGCTTTGTCGCGGGAGTGGCCGAGCAGTACTTC.

The chain couples TRBV19 to TRBJ1-1, with 9 bases identical to TRBD1. Germline loops: CDR1 LNHDA, CDR2 SQIVND (reference sequence). Losses at the gene ends were 5 bases for V and 4 bases for J; bases not matched to a gene: 17. This CDR3 has 18 residues. CDR3 in DNA: TGTGCCAGTAGTCCGTCCAACAGGGGGCCCTTTGAAGGCACTGAAGCTTTCTTT. It codes for CASSPSNRGPFEGTEAFF.

The chain uses TRBV2 and TRBJ2-5, with 7 nucleotides matching TRBD2. CDR3 length equals 15 residues. Trimming removed 11 bases from V and 6 bases from J; junction bases left unmatched: 18. CDR1 SNHLY and CDR2 FYNNEI come from the germline V gene. The CDR3 DNA sequence: TGTGCCTCCCGGGTGGGGGGGGTCCTGGTGAAGACCCAGTACTTC. It translates to CASRVGGVLVKTQYF. The full variable domain, its missing parts supplied by reference TRBV2 and TRBJ2-5, is EPEVTQTPSHQVTQMGQEVILRCVPISNHLYFYWYRQILGQKVEFLVSFYNNEISEKSEIFDDQFSVERPDGSNFTLKIRSTKLEDSAMYFCASRVGGVLVKTQYFGPGTRLLVL.

The V gene is TRBV6-5, the J gene TRBJ2-5, with TRBD2 matching over 9 bases. The CDR3 loop spans 15 amino acids. Trimming removed 0 bases from V and 5 bases from J; junction bases left unmatched: 4. Germline assignment: CDR1 MNHEY and CDR2 SVGAGI. This chain's CDR3 is CASSYSAGGPETQYF. CDR3 in DNA: TGTGCCAGCAGTTACTCGGCGGGAGGGCCTGAGACCCAGTACTTC.

This rearrangement joins TRBV29-1 to TRBJ2-1, with D hard to call. The CDR3 length is 11 residues. V lost 4 bases to trimming and J lost 7 bases, with 8 bases between them. Germline CDR1 reads SQVTM; CDR2 reads ANQGSEA. CDR3 residues: CSVGPGNEQFF. DNA of the CDR3: TGCAGCGTTGGACCAGGAAATGAGCAGTTCTTC.

The genes are TRBV11-1 and TRBJ2-7; maybe TRBD1 (8 bases). This CDR3 is 15 amino acids long. V lost 5 bases to trimming and J lost 3 bases, with 17 bases between them. Per the germline V gene, CDR1 is SGHAT and CDR2 is FQDESV (reference sequence). The CDR3 coding sequence is TGTGCCAGCAGCCGAGACAGGGGAGGGGGCTACGAGCAGTACTTC. Protein sequence: CASSRDRGGGYEQYF. Full variable domain (rest looked up from reference TRBV11-1 and TRBJ2-7): EAEVAQSPRYKITEKSQAVAFWCDPISGHATLYWYRQILGQGPELLVQFQDESVVDDSQLPKDRFSAERLKGVDSTLKIQPAELGDSAMYLCASSRDRGGGYEQYFGPGTRLTVT.

CDR3 loop: CASAQTGYNYGYTF. CDR3 DNA sequence: TGCGCCAGCGCCCAGACGGGATACAACTATGGCTACACCTTC. The chain uses TRBV4-1 and TRBJ1-2; D ambiguous. V lost 8 bases to trimming and J lost 2 bases, with 15 bases between them. CDR1 and CDR2 (germline): MGHRA, YSYEKL. CDR3 size: 14 residues.

In its sample, this clone was seen once. The chain employs TRBV25-1 and TRBJ1-1; no definite D call. The germline CDR1 and CDR2 sequences are MGHDK and SYGVNS. V lost 3 bases, J lost 7 bases, and 15 bases lay in between. This CDR3 has 14 amino acids. As DNA, the CDR3 is TGTGCCAGCAGTGACCCCACCCAGGAGGGTGAAGCTTTCTTT. Protein sequence: CASSDPTQEGEAFF.